Below, 4 T cell receptor beta chains from the same sample are listed, as sequenced in a study of tumor-infiltrating lymphocytes in primary liver carcinoma. Unsorted whole blood yielded blood RNA, and germline DNA was extracted as well. Synthesis of TCR beta cDNA was carried out from 500 ng total RNA with a constant-region primer. Slightly modified ARM-PCR with three nested multiplex PCR rounds yielded TCR beta libraries. Each of the first two PCR rounds ran approximately 11 cycles with TRBV1-TRBV30 forward and C-beta reverse primers. Each CDR3 protein gets one entry after TCRdb re-called the multiplex PCR reads with MiXCR. The sample lists a few hundred thousand distinct CDR3 sequences, more than 55% occurring once. The material sequenced was peripheral blood. Source of these receptors: a woman in her thirties with primary liver carcinoma and hepatitis B virus infection.

This clonotype was seen only a few times. V and J are TRBV12-5 and TRBJ1-2, with TRBD1 matching 8 bases. V was clipped by 2 bases and J by 8 bases; unmatched bases: 7. Germline lookup yields CDR1 LGHNT and CDR2 FRNRAP. There are 14 residues in the CDR3. CDR3 coding DNA: TGTGCTAGTGGTTTGCGGACAGGGTACTCCGGCTACACCTTC. Protein: CASGLRTGYSGYTF.

This clonotype was seen a few times. This chain uses TRBV12-3 or TRBV12-4 with TRBJ2-3; 9 bases are a match to TRBD2. V was pared by 6 bases and J by 5 bases, with 9 bases of the junction left unmatched. CDR3 length: 15 residues. The CDR3 region has the DNA TGTGCCAGCAGCCTCCCGCGGGGGGGAGGAGATACGCAGTATTTT. Its translation is CASSLPRGGGDTQYF.

As to this clonotype: A much larger clonotype is one base distant, so this may be a read error. The chain uses TRBV11-2 and TRBJ2-2; weak D call: TRBD2 (5 bases). Germline assignment: CDR1 SGHAT and CDR2 FQNNGV. The CDR3 is 13 amino acids. Trimming left V 7 bases short and J 5 bases short, with 11 bases between. The CDR3, as DNA: TGTGCCAGCAACCGGGTAGCGACCGGGGAGCTGTTTTTT. Its translation is CASNRVATGELFF. The full variable domain, its missing parts supplied by reference TRBV11-2 and TRBJ2-2, is EAGVAQSPRYKIIEKRQSVAFWCNPISGHATLYWYQQILGQGPKLLIQFQNNGVVDDSQLPKDRFSAERLKGVDSTLKIQPAKLEDSAVYLCASNRVATGELFFGEGSRLTVL.

This clonotype was recorded at least ten times. This chain joins TRBV12-3 or TRBV12-4 and TRBJ2-7; D unresolved. This CDR3 region has 13 residues. Trimming pared 1 base from V and 2 bases from J, leaving 6 bases between. The CDR3 sequence: CASSLGLPYEQYF. In DNA form, the CDR3 reads TGTGCCAGCAGTTTAGGCCTTCCCTACGAGCAGTACTTC.